The rows below give T cell receptor beta chains drawn from one sample of a study of blood T cell repertoires in COVID-19. The protocol was immunoSEQ multiplex PCR, while the TCRdb copy is restricted to in-frame clones and leaves out a portion. The sample yields 85,000 to 110,000 clones, roughly 87% seen once. Sample: peripheral blood. These receptors were obtained from a man aged 50 to 60 in a cohort sampled during active COVID-19. The CDR3 runs from the conserved cysteine through the conserved F or W.

v_call: TRBV25-1
cdr3_aa: CASSPLGMNTEAFF

v_call: TRBV6-6
cdr3_aa: CASSYYRTGGSYEQYF

v_call: TRBV7-9
cdr3_aa: CASSLNRGGTGELFF

v_call: TRBV18
cdr3_aa: CASSSLRFGQSGSGANVLTF

v_call: TRBV10-3
cdr3_aa: CAISEFSGNEKLFF

v_call: TRBV6-5
cdr3_aa: CASTTGTGFLNEQFF

v_call: TRBV11-3
cdr3_aa: CASSSWTASGSGNTIYF

v_call: TRBV19
cdr3_aa: CASSTEASGGANTGELFF

v_call: TRBV18
cdr3_aa: CASSPPLKTAGYTF

v_call: TRBV24-1
cdr3_aa: CATNSGVFCQPQHF

v_call: TRBV5-5
cdr3_aa: CASGPSNQPQHF

v_call: TRBV7-2
cdr3_aa: CASSQGDRRTGELFF

v_call: TRBV4-1
cdr3_aa: CASSQATSGGDEQFF

v_call: TRBV13
cdr3_aa: CASSFTGKYEQYF

v_call: TRBV5-4
cdr3_aa: CASSLGGLVEGEQYF

v_call: TRBV5-1
cdr3_aa: CASSLGVNSNQPQHF

v_call: TRBV5-4
cdr3_aa: CASSLGFGGGDSGYTF

v_call: TRBV6-2/TRBV6-3
cdr3_aa: CASGSGRRTEAFF

v_call: TRBV5-8
cdr3_aa: CASSLGTVTGNTIYF

v_call: TRBV2
cdr3_aa: CASSWEGNTIYF

v_call: TRBV7-2
cdr3_aa: CASSLQGTNTGELFF

v_call: TRBV5-8
cdr3_aa: CASSSPRDRNTDTQYF

v_call: TRBV27
cdr3_aa: CASSFLGQGSSYNSPLHF

v_call: TRBV19
cdr3_aa: CASSIDPGGSYNEQFF

v_call: TRBV3-1/TRBV3-2
cdr3_aa: CASSQDPVAEQFF

v_call: TRBV7-6
cdr3_aa: CASLSDSSGNTIYF

v_call: TRBV21-1
cdr3_aa: CASSKVWTGSGGYTF

v_call: TRBV9
cdr3_aa: CASSPGVSNQPQHF

v_call: TRBV7-9
cdr3_aa: CASSLDAAEAFF